This is a list of T cell receptor beta chains from one sample in a study of T cell responses to AZD1222 COVID-19 vaccine. Assay: immunoSEQ multiplex PCR; the TCRdb copy retains only in-frame clones and omits some. The table lists 65,000 to 90,000 clones, roughly nine tenths of them singletons. The sequencing used peripheral blood, collected on day 0 of AZD1222 vaccination. The source is an adult in good health. Both conserved end residues are trimmed from each CDR3. A D gene is named only where the DNA matches it firmly.

cdr3_aa j_call v_call d_call
ASNKGGLDEQY TRBJ2-7 TRBV19 NA
ASSLEGERYGYT TRBJ1-2 TRBV28 NA
ASSLLGGSSYEQY TRBJ2-7 TRBV11-2 TRBD2
ASSQGTYSNQPQH TRBJ1-5 TRBV28 NA
ASSLGGGTGRDQPQH TRBJ1-5 TRBV5-4 TRBD1
AISVGTSMSDTQY TRBJ2-3 TRBV10-3 TRBD2
ASSESTARLF TRBJ1-1 TRBV25-1 NA
ASRSGQKAF TRBJ1-1 TRBV3-1/TRBV3-2 NA
ASSSWTGGGETQY TRBJ2-5 TRBV7-8 TRBD1
ASSPVKGYGYT TRBJ1-2 TRBV28 NA
ASRAGGFSPLH TRBJ1-6 TRBV6-5 TRBD1
ASSLRISGANVLT TRBJ2-6 TRBV28 NA
ASSLEPSSSYEQY TRBJ2-7 TRBV5-8 NA
ASSQGHYGYT TRBJ1-2 TRBV3-1/TRBV3-2 NA
ASSPDRSSGNTIY TRBJ1-3 TRBV28 TRBD1
ASQSQFYNSPLH TRBJ1-6 TRBV19 NA
ASSEPSTGNYEQY TRBJ2-7 TRBV10-1 NA
ASGTGIEQY TRBJ2-7 TRBV10-1 TRBD1
ASTQGLTEAF TRBJ1-1 TRBV28 NA
ASSTHRGNQPQH TRBJ1-5 TRBV28 TRBD1
AWSVQDGQPQH TRBJ1-5 TRBV30 NA
ASSAFEAYEQY TRBJ2-7 TRBV19 NA
ASSPDFNNSPLH TRBJ1-6 TRBV7-2 NA
ASSPALGGTGELF TRBJ2-2 TRBV3-1/TRBV3-2 NA
ASSLRLAVGETQY TRBJ2-5 TRBV7-2 TRBD2
ASSYSGQDYRGYT TRBJ1-2 TRBV6-5 NA
ASRFSPTDTQY TRBJ2-3 TRBV6-5 NA
ASSQDKKANTYEQY TRBJ2-7 TRBV3-1/TRBV3-2 NA
ASSSTETGELF TRBJ2-2 TRBV7-3 NA
ASSRTLGTDTQY TRBJ2-3 TRBV3-1/TRBV3-2 NA
ASTLGETYEQY TRBJ2-7 TRBV2 NA
AWSSPRGLGSEAF TRBJ1-1 TRBV30 NA
ASLGVERSPLH TRBJ1-6 TRBV25-1 NA
SASLAGERSSYEQY TRBJ2-7 TRBV20-1 TRBD2
ASRDRAPNTEAF TRBJ1-1 TRBV6-6 NA